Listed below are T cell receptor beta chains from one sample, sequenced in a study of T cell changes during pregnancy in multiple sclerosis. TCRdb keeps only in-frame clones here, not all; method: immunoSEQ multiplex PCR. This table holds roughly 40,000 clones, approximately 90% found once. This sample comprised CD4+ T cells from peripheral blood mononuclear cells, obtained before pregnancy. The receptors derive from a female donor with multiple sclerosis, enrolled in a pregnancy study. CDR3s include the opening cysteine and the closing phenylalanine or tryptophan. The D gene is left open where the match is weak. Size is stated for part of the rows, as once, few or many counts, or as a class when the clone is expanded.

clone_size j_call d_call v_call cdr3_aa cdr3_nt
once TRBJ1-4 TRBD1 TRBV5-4 CASSFGTATNEKLFF TGTGCCAGCAGCTTCGGGACAGCAACTAATGAAAAACTATTTTTT
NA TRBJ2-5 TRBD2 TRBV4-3 CASSQDFRLAGETQYF TGCGCCAGCAGCCAAGATTTCAGACTAGCTGGAGAGACCCAGTACTTC
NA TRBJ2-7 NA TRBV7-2 CASSQEGEQYF TGTGCCAGCAGCCAAGAGGGCGAGCAGTACTTC
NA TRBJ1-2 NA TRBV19 CASSGQYGYTF TGTGCCAGTAGTGGACAGTATGGCTACACCTTC
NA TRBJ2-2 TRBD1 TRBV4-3 CASSQLGGAGTGELFF TGCGCCAGCAGCCAGCTAGGGGGCGCGGGCACCGGGGAGCTGTTTTTT
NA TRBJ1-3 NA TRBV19 CASSILAPGNTIYF TGTGCCAGTAGTATATTGGCTCCTGGAAACACCATATATTTT
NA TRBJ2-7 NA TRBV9 CASSVAGGDWGTYEQYF TGTGCCAGCAGCGTAGCTGGAGGGGATTGGGGTACCTACGAGCAGTACTTC
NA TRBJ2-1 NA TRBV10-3 CAISESGGVGEQFF TGTGCCATCAGTGAAAGTGGCGGGGTGGGTGAGCAGTTCTTC
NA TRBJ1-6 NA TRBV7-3 CASSLAPDSPLHF TGTGCCAGCAGCTTAGCGCCCGATTCACCCCTCCACTTT
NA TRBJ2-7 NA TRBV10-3 CAISELAGSYEQYF TGTGCCATCAGTGAGTTGGCAGGCTCCTACGAGCAGTACTTC
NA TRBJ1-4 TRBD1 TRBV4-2 CASSQSRGTGQLVSDEKLFF TGTGCCAGCAGCCAAAGTAGAGGGACAGGGCAATTAGTGAGCGATGAAAAACTGTTTTTT